This TCR beta chain comes out of a study of Ad26.COV2.S vaccination and SARS-CoV-2 variants. Study as a whole: Ad26.COV2.S was injected intramuscularly once or twice, 56 days apart.

General observations from the study: Possibly, TCR breadth and depth analyses underestimated total T cell responses.

This clone was counted once. The target antigen is unknown. The germline V and J ends were trimmed by 2 bases and 5 bases, with 5 bases remaining between them. CDR1 MNHEY and CDR2 SVGEGT come from the germline V gene. This CDR3 region has 12 residues. Clones were sequenced by immunoSEQ multiplex PCR, and TCRdb holds only the in-frame ones, with some missing. The data show approximately 450,000 clones, 75% to 95% seen once. Treatment defined: around 19 received Ad26.COV2.S at low or high dose, single or two shots; 5 received placebo; per-sample allocation not given. On day 63 after the first injection, vaccine and placebo recipients gave samples.

The sample here was peripheral blood, taken in a trial of Ad26.COV2.S vaccine versus placebo. The chain links TRBV6-2 or TRBV6-3 to TRBJ2-3; no clear D. The TCR comes from a person aged 18-65 years who received the Ad26.COV2.S COVID-19 vaccine or a placebo. The CDR3 bases are TGTGCCAGCAGTTACCGGAGAGATACGCAGTATTTT. The encoded protein is CASSYRRDTQYF.